This TCR beta chain was recovered during a study of blood T cell repertoires in COVID-19. Study context: Spain, Italy and the United States supplied samples that represented acute and convalescent COVID-19. The analysed material was cDNA or gDNA that came from T cells, B-cell-depleted T cells, or PBMCs.

Study processing details: Reference gene primer amplification in the assay estimated nucleated cell counts. Sequencing used immunoSEQ multiplex PCR; TCRdb keeps in-frame clones, though not all of them. That table gives V, J and clone size, and the DNA gave D and trimming. The sample holds about 220,000 clones; approximately 86% are singletons and the top ten take around 0.7%. V was cut by 6 bases and J by 5 bases, with 14 bases left in between. The CDR3 runs to 14 residues. The germline V gene encodes CDR1 SGHRS and CDR2 YFSETQ. The sequence derives from a man between 35 and 55 years old with acute or convalescent COVID-19. The V and J genes are TRBV5-1 and TRBJ1-4; D is perhaps TRBD1 (5 bases). The sample consisted of peripheral blood. Here the CDR3 reads CASNSGHGNEKLFF. As DNA, the CDR3 is TGCGCCAGCAACTCTGGACACGGGAATGAAAAACTGTTTTTT.